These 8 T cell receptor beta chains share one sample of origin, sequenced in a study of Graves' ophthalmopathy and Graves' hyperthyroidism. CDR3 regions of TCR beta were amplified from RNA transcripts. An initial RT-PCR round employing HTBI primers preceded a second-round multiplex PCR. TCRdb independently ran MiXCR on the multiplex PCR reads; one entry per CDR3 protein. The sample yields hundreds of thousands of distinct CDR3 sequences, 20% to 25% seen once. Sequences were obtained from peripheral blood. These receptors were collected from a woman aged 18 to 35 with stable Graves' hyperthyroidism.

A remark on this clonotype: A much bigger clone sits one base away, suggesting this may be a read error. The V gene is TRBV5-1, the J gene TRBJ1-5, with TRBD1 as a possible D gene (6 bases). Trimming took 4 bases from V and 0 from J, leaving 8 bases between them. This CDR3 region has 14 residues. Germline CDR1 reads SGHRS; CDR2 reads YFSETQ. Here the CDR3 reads CASSPGVSNQPQHF. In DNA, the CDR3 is TGCGCCAGCAGCCCAGGGGTTAGCAATCAGCCCCAGCATTTT.

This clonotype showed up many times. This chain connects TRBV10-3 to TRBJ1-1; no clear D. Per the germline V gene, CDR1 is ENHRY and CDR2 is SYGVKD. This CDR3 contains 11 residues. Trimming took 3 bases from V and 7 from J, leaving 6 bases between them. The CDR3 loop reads CAISDRDEAFF. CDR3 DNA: TGTGCCATCAGTGATCGGGATGAAGCTTTCTTT.

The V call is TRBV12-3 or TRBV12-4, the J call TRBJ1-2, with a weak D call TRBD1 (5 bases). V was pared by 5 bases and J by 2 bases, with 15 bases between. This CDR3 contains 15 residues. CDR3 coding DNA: TGTGCCAGCAGTCGCTTTCAAGGGGTCAACTATGGCTACACCTTC. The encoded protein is CASSRFQGVNYGYTF.

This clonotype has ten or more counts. In DNA, the CDR3 is TGTGCCAGCAGCATAACACTAGCTGGAGAGCAGTACTTC. As protein: CASSITLAGEQYF. The genes are TRBV7-2 and TRBJ2-7, with D tentatively TRBD2 (6 bases). Trimming left V 5 bases short and J 7 bases short, with 15 bases between. The CDR3 covers 13 residues. CDR1 is SGHTA, CDR2 FQGNSA, per germline.

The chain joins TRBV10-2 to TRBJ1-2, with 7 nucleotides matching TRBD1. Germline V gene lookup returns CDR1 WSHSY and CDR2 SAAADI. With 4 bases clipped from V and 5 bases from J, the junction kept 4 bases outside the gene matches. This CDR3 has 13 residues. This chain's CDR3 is CASSGGTAYGYTF. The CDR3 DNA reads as TGCGCCAGCAGTGGAGGGACAGCTTATGGCTACACCTTC.

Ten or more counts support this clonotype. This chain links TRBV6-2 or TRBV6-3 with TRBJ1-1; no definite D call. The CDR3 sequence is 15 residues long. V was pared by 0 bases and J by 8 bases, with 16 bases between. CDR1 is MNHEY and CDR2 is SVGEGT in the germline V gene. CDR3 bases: TGTGCCAGCAGTTACTCTCGGCGGCAGGTTGGCGAAGCTTTCTTT. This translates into CASSYSRRQVGEAFF.

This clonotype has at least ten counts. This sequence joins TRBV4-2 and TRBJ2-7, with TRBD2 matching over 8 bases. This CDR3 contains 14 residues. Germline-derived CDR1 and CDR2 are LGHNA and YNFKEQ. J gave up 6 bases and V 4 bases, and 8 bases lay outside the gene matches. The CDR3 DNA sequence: TGTGCCAGCAGCCCCACCACTAGCGGCGTCGAGCAGTACTTC. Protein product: CASSPTTSGVEQYF.

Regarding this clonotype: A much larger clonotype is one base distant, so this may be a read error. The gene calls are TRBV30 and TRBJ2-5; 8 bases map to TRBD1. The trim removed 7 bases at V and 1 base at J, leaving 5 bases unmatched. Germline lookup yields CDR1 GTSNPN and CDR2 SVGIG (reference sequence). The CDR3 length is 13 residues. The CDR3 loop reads CALGQEIQETQYF. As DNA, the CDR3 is TGTGCCTTGGGACAGGAGATCCAAGAGACCCAGTACTTC.